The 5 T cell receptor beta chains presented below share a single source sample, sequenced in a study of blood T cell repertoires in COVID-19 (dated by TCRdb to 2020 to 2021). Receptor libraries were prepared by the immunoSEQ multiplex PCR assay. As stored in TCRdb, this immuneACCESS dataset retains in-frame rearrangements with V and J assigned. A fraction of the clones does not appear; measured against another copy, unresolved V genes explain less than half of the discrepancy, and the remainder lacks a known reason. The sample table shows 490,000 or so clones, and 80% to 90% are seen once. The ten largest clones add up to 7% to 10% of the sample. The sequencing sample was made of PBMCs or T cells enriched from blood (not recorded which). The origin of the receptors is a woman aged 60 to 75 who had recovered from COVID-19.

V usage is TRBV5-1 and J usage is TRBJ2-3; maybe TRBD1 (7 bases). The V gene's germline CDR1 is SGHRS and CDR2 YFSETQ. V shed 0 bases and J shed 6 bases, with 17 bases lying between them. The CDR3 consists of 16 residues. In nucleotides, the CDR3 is TGCGCCAGCAGCTTGGCATCAGGGGGGCCGGGTGATACGCAGTATTTT. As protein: CASSLASGGPGDTQYF.

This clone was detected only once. CDR3 protein: CASSLVPHAGNTEAFF. The CDR3 DNA is TGTGCCAGCAGCTTGGTGCCTCACGCGGGGAACACTGAAGCTTTCTTT. The gene calls are TRBV5-5 and TRBJ1-1, with D uncertain. CDR3 length: 16 residues. The ends were cut back, 0 bases at V and 1 base at J, with 13 bases in the middle. Germline CDR1 is SGHKS and CDR2 is YYEKEE (reference sequence).

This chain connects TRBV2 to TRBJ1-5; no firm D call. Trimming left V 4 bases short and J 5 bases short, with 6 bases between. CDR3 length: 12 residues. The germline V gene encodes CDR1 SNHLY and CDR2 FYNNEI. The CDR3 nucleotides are TGTGCCAGCAGTGCGAGGGATCAGCCCCAGCATTTT. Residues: CASSARDQPQHF. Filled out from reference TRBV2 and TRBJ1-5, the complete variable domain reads EPEVTQTPSHQVTQMGQEVILRCVPISNHLYFYWYRQILGQKVEFLVSFYNNEISEKSEIFDDQFSVERPDGSNFTLKIRSTKLEDSAMYFCASSARDQPQHFGDGTRLSIL.

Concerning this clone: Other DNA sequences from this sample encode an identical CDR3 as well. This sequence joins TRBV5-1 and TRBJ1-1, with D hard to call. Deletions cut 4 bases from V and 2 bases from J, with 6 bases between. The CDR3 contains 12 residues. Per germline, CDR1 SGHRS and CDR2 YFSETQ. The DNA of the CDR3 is TGCGCCAGCAGCCCATCAAACACTGAAGCTTTCTTT. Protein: CASSPSNTEAFF.

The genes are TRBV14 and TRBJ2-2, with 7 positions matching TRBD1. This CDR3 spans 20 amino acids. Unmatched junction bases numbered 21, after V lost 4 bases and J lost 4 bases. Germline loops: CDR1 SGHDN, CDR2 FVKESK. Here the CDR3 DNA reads TGTGCCAGCAGCCCACTCCCCTTTTCCCAGGCGAACAGGGGCACCGGGGAGCTGTTTTTT. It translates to CASSPLPFSQANRGTGELFF.